This T cell receptor (beta chain) stems from a study of blood T cell repertoires in COVID-19 (dated by TCRdb to about 2020). Concerning the study at large: Collaborator samples came from the United States, Italy and Spain and covered acute and convalescent phases of COVID-19. Samples were obtained from the ongoing ImmuneRACE study (first 160 participants) and from some 1,300 subjects provided by 6 global collaborators. The prospective study material was composed of cDNA or gDNA derived from T cells, B-cell-depleted T cells, or PBMCs. Where available, HLA class I and class II types were obtained from metadata supplied by the sample provider rather than from assay-based typing. The repertoires were made available in a free public database intended to serve as a resource for research on the immune response to SARS-CoV-2. The sample metadata nearly always contained a de-identified subject ID, COVID-19 status, age in years and sex. The dataset comprised deeply sampled blood TCRbeta repertoires from subjects exposed to, actively infected with, or recovered from COVID-19.

TCRbeta CDR3 regions were amplified from genomic DNA by means of the immunoSEQ Assay, a bias-controlled multiplex PCR. Processing in the source paper ran as follows. Nucleated cell counts per sample were estimated from amplification of reference gene primers within the assay. To quantify the absolute abundance of each unique TCRbeta CDR3 rearrangement, sequence reads were collapsed and filtered. Productive Simpson clonality was computed per sample as the square root of Simpson's diversity index over productive rearrangements. TCRdb took over this immuneACCESS table, retaining in-frame rearrangements with V and J assigned. Such tables are incomplete; in checked studies, under half of the missing clones stem from an unresolved V gene, and the remainder is unexplained. V and J calls plus clone size are reproduced from that table; the DNA served to infer D and trimming. The sample records 180,000 or so clones, around 85% of which are singletons. Around a sixth of the sample rests with the top ten.

The full study reports these points: How much clinical and demographic metadata was included differed by source and by participant, and the metadata was provided uncurated.

At one collaborating source in Seattle, patients were enrolled during active infection and were followed longitudinally through the course of disease. Collaborating institutions collected whole blood in K2EDTA tubes following their own protocols. For TCRbeta analysis, collaborators shipped samples as frozen whole blood, isolated PBMCs, or DNA extracted from either of those sample types. This clone was seen a few times. There is no known antigen for this receptor. Qualities for individual bases were not recorded, and no much larger clone is one base off. The V and J ends are trimmed by 6 bases and 6 bases, leaving 12 bases between them. Inclusive of the bounding cysteine and phenylalanine, the CDR3 is 13 residues long. The retained sequence is limited to the CDR3, 39 bases, with the frame set at the first base. As encoded in the germline V gene, CDR1 is MDHEN while CDR2 is SYDVKM.

The rearrangement combines TRBV28 with TRBJ1-5, with the D gene uncertain. This sequence was found in a person aged 65 to 85 with COVID-19, enrolled during active disease. Material for sequencing was peripheral blood. The CDR3 region reads CASRRMGSQPQHF. The bases read TGTGCCAGCAGAAGAATGGGGAGTCAGCCCCAGCATTTT. The full variable domain, with segments outside the CDR3 supplied by the reference TRBV28 and TRBJ1-5 proteins, appears as DVKVTQSSRYLVKRTGEKVFLECVQDMDHENMFWYRQDPGLGLRLIYFSYDVKMKEKGDIPEGYSVSREKKERFSLILESASTNQTSMYLCASRRMGSQPQHFGDGTRLSIL.